A single sample is the source of the 12 T cell receptor beta chains below, sequenced in a study of T cells in Graves' hyperthyroidism and ophthalmopathy. Using RNA transcripts as the source, TCR beta CDR3 regions were amplified. HTBI primers drove first-round RT-PCR of the TCR CDR3. TCRdb re-derived calls from the multiplex PCR reads in MiXCR, one entry per CDR3 protein. The sample yields about 400,000 distinct CDR3 sequences, roughly 14% seen once. The specimen was blood. These receptors were collected from a young man with Graves' ophthalmopathy.

Concerning this clonotype: A read error is possible here, since a much larger clone lies one base away. The rearrangement uses TRBV27 and TRBJ1-5, with D hard to call. There are 16 residues in the CDR3. The germline gives CDR1 MNHEY, CDR2 SMNVEV (reference sequence). The CDR3: CASGEMAGLSNQPRHF. CDR3 coding DNA: TGTGCCAGCGGAGAAATGGCCGGCCTTAGCAATCAGCCCCGGCATTTT.

Ten or more counts support this clonotype. The chain uses TRBV2 and TRBJ2-2; tentatively, D is TRBD1 (5 bases). With 3 bases removed from V and 0 bases from J, the gap between germline ends came to 8 bases. Germline lookup yields CDR1 SNHLY and CDR2 FYNNEI. CDR3 length: 15 residues. CDR3 sequence reads: CASSEQGPNTGELFF. CDR3 DNA sequence: TGTGCCAGCAGTGAGCAGGGCCCGAACACCGGGGAGCTGTTTTTT.

As regards this clonotype: A read error is possible here, since a much larger clone lies one base away. The gene calls are TRBV5-6 and TRBJ1-1; no definite D call. In germline, CDR1 is SGHDT, CDR2 YYEEEE. The CDR3 length is 12 residues. Here the CDR3 reads CASSALNAEAFF. In nucleotides, the CDR3 is TGTGCCAGCAGCGCCCTGAACGCTGAAGCTTTCTTT.

This clonotype was seen many times. The rearrangement joins TRBV7-9 to TRBJ1-1; D uncertain. V was trimmed by 0 bases and J by 1 base, leaving 6 bases between them. Germline CDR1 reads SEHNR; CDR2 reads FQNEAQ (reference sequence). The CDR3 runs to 14 residues. For the CDR3, the DNA is TGTGCCAGCAGCTTAGCGCGACAGAACACTGAAGCTTTCTTT. This codes for CASSLARQNTEAFF.

J is TRBJ2-2 and V is TRBV9, with 10 bases aligning to TRBD1. The germline V gene has CDR1 SGDLS and CDR2 YYNGEE. Losses at the gene ends were 4 bases for V and 7 bases for J; bases not matched to a gene: 7. There are 15 residues in the CDR3. The CDR3 is CASSLTGGLNGELFF. CDR3 bases: TGTGCCAGCAGCTTGACAGGGGGCCTGAACGGGGAGCTGTTTTTT. The complete variable domain, with remaining parts taken from reference TRBV9 and TRBJ2-2, reads DSGVTQTPKHLITATGQRVTLRCSPRSGDLSVYWYQQSLDQGLQFLIQYYNGEERAKGNILERFSAQQFPDLHSELNLSSLELGDSALYFCASSLTGGLNGELFFGEGSRLTVL.

CDR3 sequence: CASSWTERSEQYF. The CDR3 bases are TGTGCCAGCAGTTGGACAGAGCGGAGCGAGCAGTACTTC. The chain is built from TRBV6-2 or TRBV6-3 and TRBJ2-7, with D perhaps TRBD1 (6 bases). The CDR3 extends over 13 amino acids. Per germline, CDR1 MNHEY and CDR2 SVGEGT. Trimming took off 4 bases at V and 6 bases at J, with 13 bases between the two ends.

This clonotype was counted ten times or more. V gene TRBV20-1 combines with J gene TRBJ2-1, with 12 bases matching TRBD2. CDR1 is DFQATT, CDR2 SNEGSKA, per germline (reference sequence). This CDR3 comprises 15 residues. J gave up 7 bases and V 3 bases, and 7 bases lay outside the gene matches. The CDR3 region is CSARILAGGPNEQFF. CDR3 nucleotides: TGCAGTGCTAGGATTCTAGCGGGAGGGCCAAATGAGCAGTTCTTC.

This clonotype has a count of ten or more. V gene TRBV5-6 combines with J gene TRBJ1-5; 9 nucleotides line up with TRBD1. There are 14 residues in the CDR3. Germline CDR1 SGHDT, CDR2 YYEEEE. V shed 4 bases and J 6 bases; nucleotides not matched to a gene: 5. The CDR3 is CASSVGTGLQPQHF. Here the CDR3 DNA reads TGTGCCAGCAGCGTGGGGACAGGGCTTCAGCCCCAGCATTTT.

This clonotype was seen more than once but under ten times. The chain links TRBV30 to TRBJ1-2; D perhaps matches TRBD1 (5 bases). This CDR3 has 14 residues. Per the germline V gene, CDR1 is GTSNPN and CDR2 is SVGIG (reference sequence). The V gene lost 4 bases and the J gene lost 3 bases, with 15 bases spanning the gap. The CDR3 coding sequence is TGTGCCTGGACTACCCTGGGGGGGGACTATGGCTACACCTTC. It specifies CAWTTLGGDYGYTF.

This clonotype was counted ten times or more. V gene TRBV11-2 combines with J gene TRBJ1-1; D is uncertain. The V gene's germline CDR1 is SGHAT and CDR2 FQNNGV. V was trimmed by 1 base and J by 4 bases, leaving 10 bases between them. The CDR3 length is 14 residues. CDR3 protein: CASSLALPGTEAFF. The CDR3 region has the DNA TGTGCCAGCAGCTTAGCCCTACCGGGCACTGAAGCTTTCTTT.

The CDR3 spells CASSIGNSPLHF. The CDR3, as DNA: TGTGCCAGTAGTATTGGTAATTCACCCCTCCACTTT. This sequence joins TRBV19 and TRBJ1-6; D not resolved. Germline values: CDR1 LNHDA, CDR2 SQIVND (reference sequence). The CDR3 runs 12 residues. Trimming shortened V by 3 bases and J by 6 bases, and 3 bases separated the two germline ends.

In this sample, this clonotype turned up a few times. CDR3 sequence: CAWGGPRTRNEQFF. The CDR3 coding sequence is TGTGCCTGGGGGGGGCCGCGGACAAGAAATGAGCAGTTCTTC. V is TRBV30 and J is TRBJ2-1, with D perhaps TRBD1 or TRBD2 (6 bases each). V was trimmed by 5 bases and J by 7 bases, leaving 18 bases between them. CDR3 size: 14 residues. CDR1 GTSNPN and CDR2 SVGIG come from the germline V gene (reference sequence).